One T cell receptor beta chain is described in this entry. Generated by immunoSEQ multiplex PCR, the TCRdb table keeps only in-frame clones and is missing some. The data show roughly 150,000 clones, with about 79% seen just once and more than 7.5% held by the top ten. This CDR3 comprises 13 residues. Germline-derived CDR1 and CDR2 are LNHDA and SQIVND (reference sequence). V was clipped by 6 bases and J by 6 bases, with 14 bases between them. This sample was taken from a study of blood T cell repertoires in COVID-19. Across the study: Some COVID-19 samples were acute and others convalescent; all came from the United States, Italy and Spain.

Input material: peripheral blood. The rearrangement joins TRBV19 to TRBJ1-2, with no clear D. This TCR was sampled from a woman aged 45-60 years with acute or convalescent COVID-19. The CDR3 spells CASSPPVTHGYTF. The DNA for the CDR3 is TGTGCCAGTAGCCCCCCGGTCACGCATGGCTACACCTTC. Combining the CDR3 with reference TRBV19 and TRBJ1-2 gives the whole variable domain DGGITQSPKYLFRKEGQNVTLSCEQNLNHDAMYWYRQDPGQGLRLIYYSQIVNDFQKGDIAEGYSVSREKKESFPLTVTSAQKNPTAFYLCASSPPVTHGYTFGSGTRLTVV.